Shown below are 24 T cell receptor beta chains from a single sample sequenced in a study of long-term antiretroviral therapy in people with HIV. immunoSEQ v3.0 was run at survey level. TCRdb's copy holds only in-frame clones and misses some; the assay was immunoSEQ multiplex PCR. The sample contains tens of thousands of clones, 75% to 85% of which appear only once. Sequenced material: unsorted PBMCs, taken 0.3 years after starting antiretroviral therapy. The source is a man aged 35-49 years with HIV.

The rearrangement uses TRBV5-6 and TRBJ2-5, with D perhaps assigned TRBD1 or TRBD2 (5 bases each). V lost 1 base, J lost 6 bases, and 13 bases lay in between. Looked up from germline, CDR1 is SGHDT and CDR2 is YYEEEE. The CDR3 is 14 residues long. The CDR3 region is CASSLYGARKTQYF. In DNA, the CDR3 is TGTGCCAGCAGCTTGTACGGGGCGAGAAAGACCCAGTACTTC.

The rearrangement uses TRBV6-1 and TRBJ1-4; D is unresolved. V was clipped by 2 bases and J by 8 bases, with 6 bases between them. This CDR3 is 12 amino acids long. From germline, CDR1 is MNHNS and CDR2 SASEGT. For the CDR3, the DNA is TGTGCCAGCAGTGAAAGAGGGGAAAAACTGTTTTTT. It codes for CASSERGEKLFF.

V is TRBV5-1 and J is TRBJ1-6; D is uncertain. CDR3 size: 15 residues. V lost 3 bases, J lost 10 bases, and 17 bases lay in between. Per the germline V gene, CDR1 is SGHRS and CDR2 is YFSETQ. The CDR3 is CASSSSLAAGSPLHF. CDR3 in DNA: TGCGCCAGCAGCTCTTCCCTGGCGGCGGGGTCACCCCTCCACTTT. The variable domain in full, completed from reference TRBV5-1 and TRBJ1-6, reads KAGVTQTPRYLIKTRGQQVTLSCSPISGHRSVSWYQQTPGQGLQFLFEYFSETQRNKGNFPGRFSGRQFSNSRSEMNVSTLELGDSALYLCASSSSLAAGSPLHFGNGTRLTVT.

The chain recombines TRBV9 with TRBJ1-4, with 10 positions matching TRBD1. Germline-derived CDR1 and CDR2 are SGDLS and YYNGEE. This CDR3 is built from 15 residues. Losses at the gene ends were 4 bases for V and 7 bases for J; bases not matched to a gene: 7. The CDR3 sequence: CASSSRGDRGEKLFF. CDR3 coding DNA: TGTGCCAGCAGCTCCAGGGGGGACAGGGGTGAAAAACTGTTTTTT.

The chain couples TRBV7-2 to TRBJ1-5; 8 positions agree with TRBD1. The J segment lost 4 bases and the V segment lost 5 bases, leaving 4 bases of the junction unmatched. The CDR3 sequence is 14 residues long. Germline CDR1 is SGHTA and CDR2 is FQGNSA. The CDR3 bases are TGTGCCAGCAGCCCCAACAGGGGGAATCAGCCCCAGCATTTT. It translates to CASSPNRGNQPQHF.

In nucleotides, the CDR3 is TGTGCCACCAAGAGGAGACTAGCGAAAACAGATACGCAGTATTTT. This sequence encodes CATKRRLAKTDTQYF. V usage is TRBV15 and J usage is TRBJ2-3; 8 nucleotides align to TRBD2. V was clipped by 7 bases and J by 3 bases; unmatched bases: 9. The CDR3 is 15 amino acids. The germline V gene encodes CDR1 LNHNV and CDR2 YYDKDF (reference sequence).

This chain connects TRBV18 to TRBJ2-3, with a possible D match to TRBD1 (6 bases). This CDR3 has 15 residues. With 2 bases removed from V and 4 bases from J, the gap between germline ends came to 13 bases. In germline, CDR1 is KGHSH, CDR2 LQKENI. The CDR3, as DNA: TGTGCCAGCTCACCAGGGCATCAGGGGTCAGATACGCAGTATTTT. Amino acid sequence: CASSPGHQGSDTQYF.

V usage is TRBV6-6 and J usage is TRBJ2-2; D is perhaps TRBD1 (5 bases). CDR1 is MNHNY, CDR2 SVGAGI, per germline (reference sequence). V lost 6 bases and J 6 bases, leaving 5 bases between the germline ends. This CDR3 region has 11 residues. The CDR3 spells CASSRAGELFF. CDR3 bases: TGTGCCAGCAGCAGGGCCGGGGAGCTGTTTTTT.

The table lists this clone with a few counts. The chain couples TRBV5-4 to TRBJ2-4; 11 nucleotides match TRBD2. From germline, CDR1 is SGHNT and CDR2 YYREEE (reference sequence). The CDR3 totals 17 residues. V trimming: 3 bases; J trimming: 0 bases; junction bases outside the gene matches: 5. CDR3 sequence: CASSSQLAGVAKNIQYF. CDR3 DNA sequence: TGTGCCAGCAGCTCACAACTAGCGGGAGTAGCCAAAAACATTCAGTACTTC.

The chain recombines TRBV6-5 with TRBJ2-5, with D possibly TRBD1 on 6 matching bases. CDR1 is MNHEY and CDR2 is SVGAGI in the germline V gene. V was pared by 7 bases and J by 1 base, with 10 bases between. This CDR3 has 13 amino acids. In nucleotides, the CDR3 is TGTGCCAGCACGGGGACAATCCAAGAGACCCAGTACTTC. Amino acid sequence: CASTGTIQETQYF.

Comments on this clone: Different DNA sequences within this sample yield the same CDR3. This CDR3 is CAISELGGGQETQYF. CDR3 in DNA: TGTGCCATCAGTGAACTAGGGGGAGGGCAAGAGACCCAGTACTTC. V and J are TRBV10-3 and TRBJ2-5, with D tentatively TRBD2 (7 bases). V dropped 3 bases and J dropped 2 bases, with 13 bases sitting between them. The CDR3 runs 15 residues. Germline CDR1 is ENHRY and CDR2 is SYGVKD.

The chain is built from TRBV21-1 and TRBJ2-7; the listed D gene, TRBD2, was not tested against the DNA. TRBV21-1 is reported as a pseudogene. This CDR3 is built from 15 residues. CDR3 sequence: CASSNSGLKPYEQYF. In DNA form, the CDR3 reads TGTGCCAGCAGCAACTCAGGACTGAAGCCCTACGAGCAGTACTTC.

This chain links TRBV28 with TRBJ2-1, with 8 nucleotides matching TRBD2. From germline, CDR1 is MDHEN and CDR2 SYDVKM. The V gene end was trimmed by 6 bases and the J gene end by 6 bases; junction bases not matched to a gene: 19. The CDR3 runs 18 residues. The CDR3 reads CASSRQSAREGGVNEQFF. The CDR3 bases are TGTGCCAGCAGCCGTCAGTCGGCACGGGAGGGGGGAGTCAATGAGCAGTTCTTC.

This chain joins TRBV7-2 and TRBJ2-7; D tentatively reads TRBD1 or TRBD2 (5 bases each). This CDR3 region has 14 residues. Deletions cut 1 base from V and 9 bases from J, with 16 bases between. Germline-derived CDR1 and CDR2 are SGHTA and FQGNSA. The CDR3 sequence is CASSLGDAGRGQYF. CDR3 bases: TGTGCCAGCAGCTTAGGGGACGCCGGCCGGGGGCAGTACTTC.

The chain couples TRBV10-3 to TRBJ1-5; weak D call: TRBD1 (5 bases). CDR3 length: 14 amino acids. Germline V gene lookup returns CDR1 ENHRY and CDR2 SYGVKD. Trimming pared 7 bases from V and 1 base from J, leaving 11 bases between. CDR3 in DNA: TGTGCCATCAATAACAGGTCGAGCAATCAGCCCCAGCATTTT. It yields the protein CAINNRSSNQPQHF.

The J gene is TRBJ1-1, the V gene TRBV18, with TRBD1 matching 7 bases. The CDR3 is 14 residues long. The germline CDR1 and CDR2 sequences are KGHSH and LQKENI. Losses at the gene ends were 8 bases for V and 2 bases for J; bases not matched to a gene: 8. CDR3 DNA sequence: TGTGCCAGCCATTCCGACAGGGTCAACACTGAAGCTTTCTTT. This encodes CASHSDRVNTEAFF.

The chain joins TRBV27 to TRBJ1-2; D is perhaps TRBD1 (5 bases). CDR3 size: 14 residues. V was shortened by 5 bases and J by 6 bases, with 16 bases between the two germline ends. Germline assignment: CDR1 MNHEY and CDR2 SMNVEV (reference sequence). The CDR3 is CASSTRAARDGYTF. In DNA form, the CDR3 reads TGTGCCAGCAGTACCAGGGCGGCTAGGGATGGCTACACCTTC.

The V gene is TRBV7-2, the J gene TRBJ2-7; D is ambiguous. With 1 base removed from V and 0 bases from J, the gap between germline ends came to 7 bases. This CDR3 is 14 amino acids long. Germline V gene sequence: CDR1 SGHTA, CDR2 FQGNSA. CDR3 nucleotide sequence: TGTGCCAGCAGCTTAGGAACCGGCTCCTACGAGCAGTACTTC. Its translation: CASSLGTGSYEQYF.

The genes are TRBV23-1 and TRBJ1-1, with D possibly matching TRBD1 (6 bases). TRBV23-1 is noted as an ORF with a role that remains uncertain. The CDR3 is 14 amino acids. The V end was cut by 2 bases, the J end by 5 bases, with 12 bases between. CDR3 sequence: CASSQATGMTEAFF. The CDR3 DNA follows: TGCGCCAGCAGTCAAGCAACAGGGATGACTGAAGCTTTCTTT.

This clone was counted only a few times. The chain links TRBV7-2 to TRBJ1-3; D gene unclear. Trimming stripped 0 bases from V and 4 bases from J, with 7 bases between. The CDR3 spans 14 residues. Germline CDR1 SGHTA, CDR2 FQGNSA. The CDR3 loop is CASSLARQGNTIYF. The DNA of the CDR3 is TGTGCCAGCAGCTTAGCTAGGCAAGGAAACACCATATATTTT.

The chain links TRBV28 to TRBJ1-2; 7 bases are a match to TRBD1. There are 14 residues in the CDR3. Germline-derived CDR1 and CDR2 are MDHEN and SYDVKM. With 2 bases clipped from V and 4 bases from J, the junction kept 4 bases outside the gene matches. CDR3 protein: CASSLTGAGYGYTF. The DNA of the CDR3 is TGTGCCAGCAGTTTAACAGGGGCTGGCTATGGCTACACCTTC.

The chain couples TRBV5-1 to TRBJ2-7, with 8 bases fitting TRBD1. The CDR3 contains 13 residues. Germline loops: CDR1 SGHRS, CDR2 YFSETQ. Trimming took 3 bases from V and 6 from J; bases not matched to a gene: 5. CDR3 sequence: CASSSPDRGEQYF. Written as DNA, the CDR3 is TGCGCCAGCAGCTCGCCCGACAGGGGCGAGCAGTACTTC.

The chain combines TRBV6-1 with TRBJ1-1, with TRBD1 as a possible D gene (6 bases). This CDR3 region has 16 residues. The germline CDR1 and CDR2 sequences are MNHNS and SASEGT. V was clipped by 1 base and J by 6 bases, with 18 bases between them. CDR3 in amino acids: CASSEGGRGRWAEAFF. As DNA, the CDR3 is TGTGCCAGCAGTGAAGGGGGCAGGGGAAGGTGGGCTGAAGCTTTCTTT.

This clone showed up just a few times. The chain combines TRBV28 with TRBJ2-2; D perhaps matches TRBD2 (6 bases). Per the germline V gene, CDR1 is MDHEN and CDR2 is SYDVKM. V lost 4 bases and J 4 bases, leaving 10 bases between the germline ends. The CDR3 has 14 residues. The CDR3 protein is CASSSGLSTGELFF. The CDR3 DNA reads TGTGCCAGCAGTTCGGGACTGTCCACCGGGGAGCTGTTTTTT.